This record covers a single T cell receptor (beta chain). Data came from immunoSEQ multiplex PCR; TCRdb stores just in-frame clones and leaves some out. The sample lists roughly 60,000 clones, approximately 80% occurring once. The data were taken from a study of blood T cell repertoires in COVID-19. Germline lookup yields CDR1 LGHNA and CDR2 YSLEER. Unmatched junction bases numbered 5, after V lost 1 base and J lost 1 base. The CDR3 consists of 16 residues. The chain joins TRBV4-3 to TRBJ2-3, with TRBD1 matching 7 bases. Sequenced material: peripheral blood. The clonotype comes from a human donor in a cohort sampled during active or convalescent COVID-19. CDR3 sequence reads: CASSQVLGGGTDTQYF. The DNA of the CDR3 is TGCGCCAGCAGCCAAGTATTAGGGGGCGGCACAGATACGCAGTATTTT.